This T cell receptor beta chain derives from a study of STAT5B mutations in CD4+ large granular lymphocyte leukemia. Points from the study as a whole: Higher CD4+ than CD8+ T-LGLL clonality might reflect small sample size. 8/27 top patient clones versus 2/35 control clones were TRBV06-family. Patient CD4-sorted repertoires looked more clonal than healthy CD4+ repertoires, even without putative leukemic clones.

Clones were sequenced by immunoSEQ multiplex PCR, and TCRdb holds only the in-frame ones, with some missing. The sample contains 25,000 to 35,000 clones, roughly 81% of which appear only once. Buffy coats from healthy blood donors served as controls. V lost 6 bases and J lost 4; bases outside the gene matches: 4. In germline, CDR1 is SQVTM, CDR2 ANQGSEA. The CDR3 is made up of 12 amino acids. Notes on this clone: Its matching antigen is unknown.

The sample consisted of CD4+ T cells from blood buffy coats. This chain links TRBV29-1 with TRBJ2-7, with TRBD1 identical over 9 bases. The TCR originated in a human donor in good health. As DNA, the CDR3 is TGCAGCGTCGGACAGGGGACGTACGAGCAGTACTTC. Amino acid sequence: CSVGQGTYEQYF.